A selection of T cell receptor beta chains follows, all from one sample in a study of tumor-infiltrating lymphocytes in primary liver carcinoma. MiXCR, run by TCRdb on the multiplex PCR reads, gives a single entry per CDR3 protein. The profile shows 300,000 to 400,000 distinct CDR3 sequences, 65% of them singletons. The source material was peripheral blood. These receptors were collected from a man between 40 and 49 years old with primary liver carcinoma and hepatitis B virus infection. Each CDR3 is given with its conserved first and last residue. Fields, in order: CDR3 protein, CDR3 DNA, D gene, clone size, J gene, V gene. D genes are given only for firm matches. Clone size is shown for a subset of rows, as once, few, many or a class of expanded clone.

cdr3_aa: CSAERTGGTEAFF
cdr3_nt: TGCAGCGCCGAAAGGACAGGGGGCACTGAAGCTTTCTTT
d_call: TRBD1
clone_size: many
j_call: TRBJ1-1
v_call: TRBV29-1

cdr3_aa: CASTSDRDGADTQYF
cdr3_nt: TGTGCCAGCACTTCGGACAGGGACGGGGCAGATACGCAGTATTTT
d_call: TRBD1
clone_size: NA
j_call: TRBJ2-3
v_call: TRBV7-9

cdr3_aa: CASSFGGGRSYEQFF
cdr3_nt: TGTGCAAGCAGCTTTGGGGGGGGACGATCCTATGAGCAGTTCTTC
d_call: TRBD2
clone_size: NA
j_call: TRBJ2-1
v_call: TRBV11-1

cdr3_aa: CASSRYLGTGGGTGELFF
cdr3_nt: TGTGCCAGCAGCCGCTACCTCGGGACAGGTGGAGGCACCGGGGAGCTGTTTTTT
d_call: TRBD1
clone_size: NA
j_call: TRBJ2-2
v_call: TRBV14

cdr3_aa: CASSEALGLGYQETEYF
cdr3_nt: TGTGCCAGCAGTGAAGCTCTCGGGTTGGGATACCAAGAGACCGAGTACTTC
d_call: NA
clone_size: once
j_call: TRBJ2-5
v_call: TRBV6-1

cdr3_aa: CASSLPPEGLSYNEQFF
cdr3_nt: TGTGCCAGCAGTTTACCCCCGGAGGGACTCTCCTACAATGAGCAGTTCTTC
d_call: NA
clone_size: NA
j_call: TRBJ2-1
v_call: TRBV28

cdr3_aa: CASSSLQKNYGYTF
cdr3_nt: TGTGCCAGCAGCTCACTACAGAAGAACTATGGCTACACCTTC
d_call: NA
clone_size: NA
j_call: TRBJ1-2
v_call: TRBV7-9

cdr3_aa: CVSSPGQGEQSF
cdr3_nt: TGTGTCAGCAGCCCAGGACAGGGCGAGCAGTCCTTC
d_call: TRBD1
clone_size: NA
j_call: TRBJ2-7
v_call: TRBV11-2

cdr3_aa: CSSGTSNCNGQFF
cdr3_nt: TGCAGCTCCGGGACTAGCAATTGTAATGGGCAGTTCTTC
d_call: TRBD2
clone_size: NA
j_call: TRBJ2-1
v_call: TRBV29-1

cdr3_aa: CVSSQQGASKTQYF
cdr3_nt: TGTGTCAGCAGTCAACAGGGAGCTTCGAAGACCCAGTACTTC
d_call: NA
clone_size: NA
j_call: TRBJ2-5
v_call: TRBV6-2/TRBV6-3

cdr3_aa: CASSIESGTPQHF
cdr3_nt: TGTGCCAGCAGCATTGAGTCCGGGACACCCCAGCATTTT
d_call: NA
clone_size: few
j_call: TRBJ1-5
v_call: TRBV7-8

cdr3_aa: CSVAAAGAIETQYF
cdr3_nt: TGCAGCGTTGCGGCAGCGGGGGCCATAGAGACCCAGTACTTC
d_call: TRBD2
clone_size: few
j_call: TRBJ2-5
v_call: TRBV29-1

cdr3_aa: CASTTGQGSNEQFF
cdr3_nt: TGTGCCAGCACCACGGGTCAGGGGTCCAATGAGCAGTTCTTC
d_call: NA
clone_size: few
j_call: TRBJ2-1
v_call: TRBV7-9

cdr3_aa: CASSKSGTGGRNEQLF
cdr3_nt: TGTGCCAGCAGCAAATCCGGGACGGGGGGCCGCAATGAGCAGCTCTTC
d_call: NA
clone_size: NA
j_call: TRBJ2-1
v_call: TRBV6-5

cdr3_aa: CATIVSGSSYEQYF
cdr3_nt: TGTGCCACCATCGTTAGCGGGAGTTCCTACGAGCAGTACTTC
d_call: TRBD2
clone_size: NA
j_call: TRBJ2-7
v_call: TRBV2